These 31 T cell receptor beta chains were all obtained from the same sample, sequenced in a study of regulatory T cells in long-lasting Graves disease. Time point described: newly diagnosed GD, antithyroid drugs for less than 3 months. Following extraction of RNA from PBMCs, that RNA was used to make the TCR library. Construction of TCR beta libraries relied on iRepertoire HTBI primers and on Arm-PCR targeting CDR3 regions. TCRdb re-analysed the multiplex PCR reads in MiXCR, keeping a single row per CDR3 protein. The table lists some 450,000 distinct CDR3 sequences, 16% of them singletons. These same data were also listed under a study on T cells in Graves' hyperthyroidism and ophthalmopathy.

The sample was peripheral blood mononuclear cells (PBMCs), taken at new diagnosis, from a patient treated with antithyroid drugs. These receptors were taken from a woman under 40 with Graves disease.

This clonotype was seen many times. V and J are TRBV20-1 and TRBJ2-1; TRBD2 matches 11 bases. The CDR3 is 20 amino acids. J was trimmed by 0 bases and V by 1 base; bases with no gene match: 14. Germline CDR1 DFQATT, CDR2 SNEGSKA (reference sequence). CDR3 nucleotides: TGCAGTGCTAGAGCCTCGACTAGCGGGACCCACCCGAGCTCCTACAATGAGCAGTTCTTC. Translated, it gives CSARASTSGTHPSSYNEQFF.

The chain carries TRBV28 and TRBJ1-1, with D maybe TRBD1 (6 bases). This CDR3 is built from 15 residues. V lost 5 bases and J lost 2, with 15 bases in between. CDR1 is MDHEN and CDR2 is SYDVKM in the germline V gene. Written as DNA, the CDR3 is TGTGCCAGCAGTCTCCCGACAGGCTCTAACACTGAAGCTTTCTTT. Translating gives CASSLPTGSNTEAFF.

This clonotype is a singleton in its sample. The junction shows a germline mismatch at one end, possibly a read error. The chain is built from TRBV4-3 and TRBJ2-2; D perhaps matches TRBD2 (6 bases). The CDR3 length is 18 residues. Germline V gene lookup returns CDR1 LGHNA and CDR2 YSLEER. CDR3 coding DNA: TGCGCCAGCAGCCAGTTCCTCGGACTACTTACTAACACCGGGGAGCTGCTTTTT. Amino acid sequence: CASSQFLGLLTNTGELLF.

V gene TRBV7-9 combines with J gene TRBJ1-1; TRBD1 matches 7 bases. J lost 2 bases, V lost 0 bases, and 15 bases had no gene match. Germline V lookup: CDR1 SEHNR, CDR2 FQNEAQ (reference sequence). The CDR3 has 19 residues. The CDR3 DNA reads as TGTGCCAGCAGCTTAGCTCCGGGGGGCGGAACAGGGGCAAACACTGAAGCTTTCTTT. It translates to CASSLAPGGGTGANTEAFF.

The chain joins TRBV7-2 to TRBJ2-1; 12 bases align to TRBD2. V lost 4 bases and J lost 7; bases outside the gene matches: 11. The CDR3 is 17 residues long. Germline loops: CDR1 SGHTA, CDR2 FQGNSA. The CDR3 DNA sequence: TGTGCCAGCAGCTCAGGTCTAGCGGGAGGGCCAGGTAATGAGCAGTTCTTC. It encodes CASSSGLAGGPGNEQFF.

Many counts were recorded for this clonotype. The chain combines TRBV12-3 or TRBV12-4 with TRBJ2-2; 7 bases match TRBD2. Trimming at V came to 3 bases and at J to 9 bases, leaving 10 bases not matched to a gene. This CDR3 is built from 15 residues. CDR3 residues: CASSFPPAGNRELFF. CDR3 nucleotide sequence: TGTGCCAGCAGTTTCCCCCCAGCGGGAAACCGGGAGCTGTTTTTT.

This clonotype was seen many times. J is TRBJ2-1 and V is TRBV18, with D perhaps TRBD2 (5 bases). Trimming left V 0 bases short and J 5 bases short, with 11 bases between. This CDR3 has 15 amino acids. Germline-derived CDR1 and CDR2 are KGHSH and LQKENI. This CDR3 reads CASSPPWGDDNEQFF. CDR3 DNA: TGTGCCAGCTCACCACCATGGGGAGACGACAATGAGCAGTTCTTC.

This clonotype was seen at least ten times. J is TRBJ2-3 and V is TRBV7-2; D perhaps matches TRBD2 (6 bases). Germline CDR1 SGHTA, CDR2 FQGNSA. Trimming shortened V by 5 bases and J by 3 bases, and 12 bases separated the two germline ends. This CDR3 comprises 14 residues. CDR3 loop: CASSPRRETDTQYF. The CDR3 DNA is TGTGCCAGCAGCCCCAGACGGGAGACAGATACGCAGTATTTT. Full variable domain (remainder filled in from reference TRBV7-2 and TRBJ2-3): GAGVSQSPSNKVTEKGKDVELRCDPISGHTALYWYRQSLGQGLEFLIYFQGNSAPDKSGLPSDRFSAERTGGSVSTLTIQRTQQEDSAVYLCASSPRRETDTQYFGPGTRLTVL.

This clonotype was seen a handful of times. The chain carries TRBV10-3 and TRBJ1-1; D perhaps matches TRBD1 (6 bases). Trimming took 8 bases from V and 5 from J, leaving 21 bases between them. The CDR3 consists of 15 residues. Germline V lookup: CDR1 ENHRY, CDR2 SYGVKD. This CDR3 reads CAIESRDIGKTEAFF. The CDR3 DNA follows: TGTGCCATCGAATCTAGGGACATTGGAAAGACTGAAGCTTTCTTT.

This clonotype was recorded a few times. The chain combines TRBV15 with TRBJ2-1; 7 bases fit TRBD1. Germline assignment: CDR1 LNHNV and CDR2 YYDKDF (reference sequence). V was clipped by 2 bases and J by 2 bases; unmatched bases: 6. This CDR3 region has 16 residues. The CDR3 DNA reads TGTGCCACCAGCAGAACCCCCGGGACAGCCTACAATGAGCAGTTCTTC. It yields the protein CATSRTPGTAYNEQFF.

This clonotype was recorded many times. This chain's CDR3 is CASSPLAGVGTDTQYF. In nucleotides, the CDR3 is TGTGCCAGCAGCCCCCTCGCGGGAGTCGGCACAGATACGCAGTATTTT. The rearrangement links TRBV3-1 to TRBJ2-3; 7 nucleotides match TRBD2. V dropped 4 bases and J dropped 1; count of bases not matched to a gene: 8. Germline V gene lookup returns CDR1 LGHDT and CDR2 YNNKEL (reference sequence). The length of the CDR3 is 16 residues.

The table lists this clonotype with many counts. The CDR3: CASSPRTGVRNEQFF. The CDR3 DNA reads as TGTGCCAGCAGTCCGCGGACAGGGGTGAGGAATGAGCAGTTCTTC. This chain uses TRBV12-3 or TRBV12-4 with TRBJ2-1; the match to TRBD1 covers 9 bases. CDR3 length: 15 amino acids. Unmatched junction bases numbered 9, after V lost 5 bases and J lost 7 bases.

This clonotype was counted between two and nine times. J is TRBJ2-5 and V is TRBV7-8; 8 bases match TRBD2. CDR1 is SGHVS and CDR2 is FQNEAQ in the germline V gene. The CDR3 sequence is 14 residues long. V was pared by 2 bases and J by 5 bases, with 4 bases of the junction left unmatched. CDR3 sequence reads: CASSLRTSRETQYF. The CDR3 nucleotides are TGTGCCAGCAGCTTAAGGACTAGCAGGGAGACCCAGTACTTC.

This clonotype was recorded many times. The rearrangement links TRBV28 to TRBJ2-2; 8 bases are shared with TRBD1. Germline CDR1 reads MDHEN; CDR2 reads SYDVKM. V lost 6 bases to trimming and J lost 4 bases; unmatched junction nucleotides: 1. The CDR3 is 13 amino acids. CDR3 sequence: CASRDRATGELFF. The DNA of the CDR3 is TGTGCCAGCAGGGACAGGGCCACCGGGGAGCTGTTTTTT.

The DNA of the CDR3 is TGTGCCAGCAGCGGAGCGCGGATTAGCACAGATACGCAGTATTTT. It yields the protein CASSGARISTDTQYF. J is TRBJ2-3 and V is TRBV7-9; D not certain. V dropped 5 bases and J dropped 0 bases, with 12 bases sitting between them. The CDR3 has 15 amino acids. The V gene's germline CDR1 is SEHNR and CDR2 FQNEAQ (reference sequence). Full variable domain (rest looked up from reference TRBV7-9 and TRBJ2-3): DTGVSQNPRHKITKRGQNVTFRCDPISEHNRLYWYRQTLGQGPEFLTYFQNEAQLEKSRLLSDRFSAERPKGSFSTLEIQRTEQGDSAMYLCASSGARISTDTQYFGPGTRLTVL.

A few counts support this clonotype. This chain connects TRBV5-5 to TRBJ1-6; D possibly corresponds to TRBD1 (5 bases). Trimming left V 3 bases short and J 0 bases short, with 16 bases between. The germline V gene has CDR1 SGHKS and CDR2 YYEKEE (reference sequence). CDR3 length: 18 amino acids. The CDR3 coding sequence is TGTGCCAGCAGCTCCTCGGGACGGCGGAGCTCCTATAATTCACCCCTCCACTTT. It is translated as CASSSSGRRSSYNSPLHF.

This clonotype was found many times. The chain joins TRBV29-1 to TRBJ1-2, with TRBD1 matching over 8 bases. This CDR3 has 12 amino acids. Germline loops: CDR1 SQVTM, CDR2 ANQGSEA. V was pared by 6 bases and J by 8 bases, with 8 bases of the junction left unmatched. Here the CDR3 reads CSVSTGVDGYTF. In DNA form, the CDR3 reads TGCAGCGTCTCGACAGGGGTTGACGGCTACACCTTC.

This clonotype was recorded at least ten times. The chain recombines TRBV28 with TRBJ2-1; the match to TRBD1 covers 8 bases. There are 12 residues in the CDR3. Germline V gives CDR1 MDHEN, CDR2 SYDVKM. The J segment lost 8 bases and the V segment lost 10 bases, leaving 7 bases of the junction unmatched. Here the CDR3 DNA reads TGTGCCACCAATCCACAGGGGGATGAGCAGTTCTTC. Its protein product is CATNPQGDEQFF. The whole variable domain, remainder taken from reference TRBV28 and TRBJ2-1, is DVKVTQSSRYLVKRTGEKVFLECVQDMDHENMFWYRQDPGLGLRLIYFSYDVKMKEKGDIPEGYSVSREKKERFSLILESASTNQTSMYLCATNPQGDEQFFGPGTRLTVL.

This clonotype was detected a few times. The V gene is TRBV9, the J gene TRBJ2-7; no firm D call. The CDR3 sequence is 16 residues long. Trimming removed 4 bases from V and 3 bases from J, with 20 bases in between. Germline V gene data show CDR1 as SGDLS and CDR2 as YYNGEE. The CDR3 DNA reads TGTGCCAGCAGCCCCTCCAAGGGTGGCGGAGACTACGAGCAGTACTTC. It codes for CASSPSKGGGDYEQYF.

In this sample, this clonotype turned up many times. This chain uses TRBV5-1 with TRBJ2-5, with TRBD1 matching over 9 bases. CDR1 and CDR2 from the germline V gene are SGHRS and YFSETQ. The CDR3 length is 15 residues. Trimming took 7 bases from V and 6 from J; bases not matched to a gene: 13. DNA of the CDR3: TGCGCCAGCCTCCCTACAGGGGGCGCGGGAAAGACCCAGTACTTC. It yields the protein CASLPTGGAGKTQYF.

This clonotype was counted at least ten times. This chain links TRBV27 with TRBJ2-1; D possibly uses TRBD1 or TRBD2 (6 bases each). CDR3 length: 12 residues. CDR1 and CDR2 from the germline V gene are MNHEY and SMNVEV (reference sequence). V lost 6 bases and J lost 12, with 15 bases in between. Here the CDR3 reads CASRDNRDWQFF. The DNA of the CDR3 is TGTGCCAGCAGGGACAACAGGGACTGGCAGTTCTTC.

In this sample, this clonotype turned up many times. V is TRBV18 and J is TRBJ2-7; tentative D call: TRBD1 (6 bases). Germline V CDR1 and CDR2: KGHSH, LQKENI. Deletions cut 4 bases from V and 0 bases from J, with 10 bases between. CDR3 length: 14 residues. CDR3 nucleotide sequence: TGTGCCAGCTCACTGGACAGAGACTCCTACGAGCAGTACTTC. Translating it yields CASSLDRDSYEQYF. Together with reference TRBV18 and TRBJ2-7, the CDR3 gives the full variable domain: NAGVMQNPRHLVRRRGQEARLRCSPMKGHSHVYWYRQLPEEGLKFMVYLQKENIIDESGMPKERFSAEFPKEGPSILRIQQVVRGDSAAYFCASSLDRDSYEQYFGPGTRLTVT.

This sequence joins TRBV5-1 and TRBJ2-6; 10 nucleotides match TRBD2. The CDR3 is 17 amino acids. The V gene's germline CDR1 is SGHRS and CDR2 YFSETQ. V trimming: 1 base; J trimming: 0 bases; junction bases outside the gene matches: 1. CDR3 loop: CASSLLAGVSGANVLTF. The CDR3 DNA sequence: TGCGCCAGCAGCTTGCTAGCGGGGGTCTCTGGGGCCAACGTCCTGACTTTC.

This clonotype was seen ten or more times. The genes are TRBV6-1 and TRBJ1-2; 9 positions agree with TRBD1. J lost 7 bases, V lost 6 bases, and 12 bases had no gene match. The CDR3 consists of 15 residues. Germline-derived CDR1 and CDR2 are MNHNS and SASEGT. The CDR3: CASRALTGGVGGYTF. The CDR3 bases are TGTGCCAGCAGGGCCTTAACAGGGGGCGTTGGTGGCTACACCTTC.

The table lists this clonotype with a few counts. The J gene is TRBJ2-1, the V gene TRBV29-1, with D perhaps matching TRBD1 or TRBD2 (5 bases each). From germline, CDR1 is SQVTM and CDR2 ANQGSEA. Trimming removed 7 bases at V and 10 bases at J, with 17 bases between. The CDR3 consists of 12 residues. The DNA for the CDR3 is TGCAGCGCCCGGGACGGGTATCAGGAGCAGTTCTTC. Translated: CSARDGYQEQFF.

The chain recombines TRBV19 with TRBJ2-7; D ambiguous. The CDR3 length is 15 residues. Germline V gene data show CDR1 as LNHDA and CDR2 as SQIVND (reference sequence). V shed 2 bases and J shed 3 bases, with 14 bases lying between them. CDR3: CASSIRAATIYEQYF. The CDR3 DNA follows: TGTGCCAGTAGTATAAGGGCTGCCACCATCTACGAGCAGTACTTC. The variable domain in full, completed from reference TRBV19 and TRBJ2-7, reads DGGITQSPKYLFRKEGQNVTLSCEQNLNHDAMYWYRQDPGQGLRLIYYSQIVNDFQKGDIAEGYSVSREKKESFPLTVTSAQKNPTAFYLCASSIRAATIYEQYFGPGTRLTVT.

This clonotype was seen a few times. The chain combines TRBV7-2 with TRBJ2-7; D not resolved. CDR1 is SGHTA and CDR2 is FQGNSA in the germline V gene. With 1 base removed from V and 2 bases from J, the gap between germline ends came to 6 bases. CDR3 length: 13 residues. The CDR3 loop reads CASSLGRPYEQYF. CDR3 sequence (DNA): TGTGCCAGCAGCTTAGGGAGACCCTACGAGCAGTACTTC.

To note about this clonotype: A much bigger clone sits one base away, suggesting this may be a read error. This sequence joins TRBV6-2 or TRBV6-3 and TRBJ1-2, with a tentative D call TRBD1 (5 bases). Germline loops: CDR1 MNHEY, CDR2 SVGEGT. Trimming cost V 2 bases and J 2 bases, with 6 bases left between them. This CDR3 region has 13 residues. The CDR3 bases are TGTGCCAGCAGTTACGACAGCAACTATGGCTACACCTTC. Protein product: CASSYDSNYGYTF.

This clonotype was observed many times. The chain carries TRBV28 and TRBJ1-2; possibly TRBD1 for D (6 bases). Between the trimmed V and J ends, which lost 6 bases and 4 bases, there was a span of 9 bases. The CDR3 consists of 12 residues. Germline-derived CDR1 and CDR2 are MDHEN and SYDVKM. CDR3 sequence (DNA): TGTGCCAGCAGGAAGGACAGCTATGGCTACACCTTC. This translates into CASRKDSYGYTF.

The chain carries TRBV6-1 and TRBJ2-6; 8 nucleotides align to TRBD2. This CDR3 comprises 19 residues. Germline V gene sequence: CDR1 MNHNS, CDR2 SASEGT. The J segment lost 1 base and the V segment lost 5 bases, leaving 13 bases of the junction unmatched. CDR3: CASSTTLPGGRSGANVLTF. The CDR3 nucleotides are TGTGCCAGCAGTACCACTCTCCCGGGGGGGCGATCTGGGGCCAACGTCCTGACTTTC.

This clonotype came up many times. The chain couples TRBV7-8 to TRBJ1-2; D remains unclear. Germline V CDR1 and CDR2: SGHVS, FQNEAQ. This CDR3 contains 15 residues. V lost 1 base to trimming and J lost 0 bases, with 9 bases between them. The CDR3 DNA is TGTGCCAGCAGCTTAGGGCGGCTTGCTAACTATGGCTACACCTTC. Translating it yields CASSLGRLANYGYTF.